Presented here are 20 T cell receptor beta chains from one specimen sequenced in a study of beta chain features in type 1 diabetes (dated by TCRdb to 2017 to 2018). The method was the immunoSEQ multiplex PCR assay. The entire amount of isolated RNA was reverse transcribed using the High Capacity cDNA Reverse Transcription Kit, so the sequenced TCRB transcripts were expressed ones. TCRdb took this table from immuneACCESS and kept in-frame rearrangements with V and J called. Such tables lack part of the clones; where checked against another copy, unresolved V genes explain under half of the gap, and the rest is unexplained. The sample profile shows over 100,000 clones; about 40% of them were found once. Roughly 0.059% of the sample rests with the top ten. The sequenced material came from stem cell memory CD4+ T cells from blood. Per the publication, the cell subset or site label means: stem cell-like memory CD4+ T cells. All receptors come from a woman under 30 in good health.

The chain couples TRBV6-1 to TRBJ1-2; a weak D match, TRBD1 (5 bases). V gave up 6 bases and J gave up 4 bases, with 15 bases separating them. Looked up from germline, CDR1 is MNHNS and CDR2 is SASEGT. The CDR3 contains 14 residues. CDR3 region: CASRGRTFSYGYTF. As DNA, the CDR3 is TGTGCCAGCAGGGGCAGGACATTTTCCTATGGCTACACCTTC.

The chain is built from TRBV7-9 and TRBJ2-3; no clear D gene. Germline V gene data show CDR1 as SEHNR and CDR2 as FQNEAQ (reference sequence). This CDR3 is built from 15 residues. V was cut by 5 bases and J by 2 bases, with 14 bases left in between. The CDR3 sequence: CASSQHDFPTDTQYF. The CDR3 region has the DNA TGTGCCAGCAGCCAACATGACTTTCCCACAGATACGCAGTATTTT. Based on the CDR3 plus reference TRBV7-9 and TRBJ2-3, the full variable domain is DTGVSQNPRHKITKRGQNVTFRCDPISEHNRLYWYRQTLGQGPEFLTYFQNEAQLEKSRLLSDRFSAERPKGSFSTLEIQRTEQGDSAMYLCASSQHDFPTDTQYFGPGTRLTVL.

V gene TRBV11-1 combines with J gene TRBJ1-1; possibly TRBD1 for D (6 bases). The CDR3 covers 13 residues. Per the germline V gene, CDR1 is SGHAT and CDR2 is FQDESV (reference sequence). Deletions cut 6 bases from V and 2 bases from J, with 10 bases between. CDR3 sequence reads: CASRRGGNTEAFF. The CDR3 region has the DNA TGTGCCAGCAGGAGGGGGGGCAACACTGAAGCTTTCTTT.

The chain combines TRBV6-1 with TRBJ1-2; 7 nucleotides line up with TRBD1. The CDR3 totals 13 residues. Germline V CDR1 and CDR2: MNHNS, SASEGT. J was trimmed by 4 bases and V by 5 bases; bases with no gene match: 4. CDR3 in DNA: TGTGCCAGCAGTTCGGACAGGATCTATGGCTACACCTTC. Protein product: CASSSDRIYGYTF.

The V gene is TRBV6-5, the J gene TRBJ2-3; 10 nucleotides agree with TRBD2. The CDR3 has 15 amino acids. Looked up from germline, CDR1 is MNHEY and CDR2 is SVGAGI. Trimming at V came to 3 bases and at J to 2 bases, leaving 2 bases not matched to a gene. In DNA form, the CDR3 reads TGTGCCAGCAGTTATGGACTAGCGGCCACAGATACGCAGTATTTT. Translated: CASSYGLAATDTQYF.

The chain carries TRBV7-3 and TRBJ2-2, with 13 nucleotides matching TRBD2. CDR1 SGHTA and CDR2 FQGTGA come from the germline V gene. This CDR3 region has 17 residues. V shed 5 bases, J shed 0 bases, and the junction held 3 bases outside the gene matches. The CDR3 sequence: CASSHGTSGTNTGELFF. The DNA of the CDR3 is TGTGCCAGCAGCCACGGGACTAGCGGGACGAACACCGGGGAGCTGTTTTTT.

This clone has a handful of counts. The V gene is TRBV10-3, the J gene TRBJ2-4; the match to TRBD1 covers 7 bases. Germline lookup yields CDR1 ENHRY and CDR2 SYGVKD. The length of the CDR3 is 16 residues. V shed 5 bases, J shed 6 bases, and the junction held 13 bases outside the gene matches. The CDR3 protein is CAISNRDSVPLNIQYF. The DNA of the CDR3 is TGTGCCATCAGTAACCGGGACAGTGTTCCCCTAAACATTCAGTACTTC.

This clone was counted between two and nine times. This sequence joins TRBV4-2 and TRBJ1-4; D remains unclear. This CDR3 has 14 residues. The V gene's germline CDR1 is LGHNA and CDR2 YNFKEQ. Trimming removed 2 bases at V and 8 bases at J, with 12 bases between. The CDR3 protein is CASSQSLQLEKLFF. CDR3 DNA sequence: TGTGCCAGCAGCCAAAGCCTTCAATTGGAAAAACTGTTTTTT.

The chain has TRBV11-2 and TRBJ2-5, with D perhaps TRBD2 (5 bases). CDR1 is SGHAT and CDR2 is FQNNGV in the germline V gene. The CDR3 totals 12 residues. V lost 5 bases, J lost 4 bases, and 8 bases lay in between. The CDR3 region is CASSRSGETQYF. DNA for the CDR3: TGTGCCAGCAGCAGGAGCGGAGAGACCCAGTACTTC.

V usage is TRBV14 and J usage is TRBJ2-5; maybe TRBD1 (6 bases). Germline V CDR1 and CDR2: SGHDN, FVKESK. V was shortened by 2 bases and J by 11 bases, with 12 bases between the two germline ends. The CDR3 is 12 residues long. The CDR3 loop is CASSQPWGQQYF. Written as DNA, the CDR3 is TGTGCCAGCAGCCAACCCTGGGGGCAGCAGTACTTC.

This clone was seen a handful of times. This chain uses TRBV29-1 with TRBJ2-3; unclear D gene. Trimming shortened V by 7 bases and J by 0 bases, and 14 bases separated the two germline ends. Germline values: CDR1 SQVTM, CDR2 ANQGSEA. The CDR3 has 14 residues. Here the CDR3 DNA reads TGCAGCGGGGCTCTCTCTTGGAGCACAGATACGCAGTATTTT. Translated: CSGALSWSTDTQYF.

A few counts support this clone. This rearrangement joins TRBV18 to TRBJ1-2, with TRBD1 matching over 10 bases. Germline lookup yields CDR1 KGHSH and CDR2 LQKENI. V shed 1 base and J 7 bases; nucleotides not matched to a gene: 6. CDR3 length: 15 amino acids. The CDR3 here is CASSPLDRGQVGYTF. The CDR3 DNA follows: TGTGCCAGCTCACCACTCGACAGGGGGCAGGTTGGCTACACCTTC.

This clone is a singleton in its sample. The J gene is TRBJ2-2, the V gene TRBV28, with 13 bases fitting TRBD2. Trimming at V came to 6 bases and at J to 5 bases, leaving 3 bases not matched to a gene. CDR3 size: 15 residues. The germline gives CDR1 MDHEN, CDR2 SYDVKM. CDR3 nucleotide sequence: TGTGCCAGCAGGCAGACTAGCGGGAGGACCGGGGAGCTGTTTTTT. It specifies CASRQTSGRTGELFF.

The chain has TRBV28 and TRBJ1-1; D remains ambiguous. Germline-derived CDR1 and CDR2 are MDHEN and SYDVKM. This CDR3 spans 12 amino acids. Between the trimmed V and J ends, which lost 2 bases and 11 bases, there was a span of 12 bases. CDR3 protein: CASSLAPMGAFF. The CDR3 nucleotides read TGTGCCAGCAGTTTAGCCCCTATGGGCGCTTTCTTT.

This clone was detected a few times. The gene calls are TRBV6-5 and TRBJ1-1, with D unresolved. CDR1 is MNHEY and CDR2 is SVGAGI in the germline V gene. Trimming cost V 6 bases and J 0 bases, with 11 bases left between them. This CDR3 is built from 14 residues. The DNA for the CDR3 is TGTGCCAGCAGCCAGGCAGGTCTGAACACTGAAGCTTTCTTT. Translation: CASSQAGLNTEAFF.

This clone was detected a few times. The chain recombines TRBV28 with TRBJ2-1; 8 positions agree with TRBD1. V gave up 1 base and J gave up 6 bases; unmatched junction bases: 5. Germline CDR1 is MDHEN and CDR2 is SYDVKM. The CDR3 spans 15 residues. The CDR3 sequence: CASSLFADRGNEQFF. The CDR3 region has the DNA TGTGCCAGCAGTTTATTCGCTGACAGGGGCAATGAGCAGTTCTTC.

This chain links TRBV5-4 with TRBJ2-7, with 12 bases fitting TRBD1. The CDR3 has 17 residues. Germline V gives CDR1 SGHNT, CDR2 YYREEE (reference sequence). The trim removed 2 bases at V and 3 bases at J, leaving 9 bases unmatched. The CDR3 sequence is CASSLGTGGLKRYEQYF. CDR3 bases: TGTGCCAGCAGCTTAGGGACAGGGGGCTTAAAACGCTACGAGCAGTACTTC.

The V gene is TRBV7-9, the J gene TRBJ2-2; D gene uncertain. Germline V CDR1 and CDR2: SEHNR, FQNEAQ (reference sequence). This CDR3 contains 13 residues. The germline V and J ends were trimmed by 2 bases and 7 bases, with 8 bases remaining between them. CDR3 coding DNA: TGTGCCAGCAGCTTACTGGGCAGCGGGGAGCTGTTTTTT. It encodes CASSLLGSGELFF.

In nucleotides, the CDR3 is TGTGCCAGCAGTCGTCGGGCAGGGATCTCCTACGAGCAGTACTTC. This codes for CASSRRAGISYEQYF. The chain employs TRBV2 and TRBJ2-7; a possible D gene is TRBD1 (5 bases). The CDR3 loop spans 15 amino acids. Germline V gene lookup returns CDR1 SNHLY and CDR2 FYNNEI. The V end was cut by 5 bases, the J end by 0 bases, with 14 bases between.

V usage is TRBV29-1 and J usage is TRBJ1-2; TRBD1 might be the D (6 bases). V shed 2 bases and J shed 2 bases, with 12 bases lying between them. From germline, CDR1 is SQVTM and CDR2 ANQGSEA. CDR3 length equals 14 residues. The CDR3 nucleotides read TGCAGCGTTGAAACGGGCAGGGGAAACTATGGCTACACCTTC. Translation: CSVETGRGNYGYTF.